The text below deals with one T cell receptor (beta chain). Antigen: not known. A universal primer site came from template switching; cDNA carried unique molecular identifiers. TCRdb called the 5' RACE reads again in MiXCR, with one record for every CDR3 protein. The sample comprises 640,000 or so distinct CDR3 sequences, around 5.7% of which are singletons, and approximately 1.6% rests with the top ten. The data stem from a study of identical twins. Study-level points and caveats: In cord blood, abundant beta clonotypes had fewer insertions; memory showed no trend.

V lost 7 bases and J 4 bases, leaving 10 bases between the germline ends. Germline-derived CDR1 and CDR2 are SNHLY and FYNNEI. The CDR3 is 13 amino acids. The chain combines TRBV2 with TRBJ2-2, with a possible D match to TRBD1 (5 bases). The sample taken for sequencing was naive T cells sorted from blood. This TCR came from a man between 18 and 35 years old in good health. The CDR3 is CASTTVVTGELFF. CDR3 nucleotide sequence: TGTGCCAGCACGACAGTTGTCACCGGGGAGCTGTTTTTT.